The subject of this entry is one TCR beta chain. The source of the sample is a study of vaccination and CD4 T cells after COVID-19. In the study overall: Convalescents were six males and four females, two of them Hispanic. Post-COVID draws came a median approximately 94 days after diagnosis (range 35 to 161). Ranging from 14 to 241, the interval between dose two and post-vaccine sampling had a median of roughly 10 weeks.

The CDR3 consists of 14 residues. V was pared by 2 bases and J by 0 bases, with 5 bases between. TCRdb re-derived calls from the PCR reads in MiXCR, one entry per CDR3 protein. Counted here are about 24,000 distinct CDR3 sequences, around 49% occurring once; the ten biggest clones make up approximately 1.1%. The V and J genes are TRBV12-3 or TRBV12-4 and TRBJ2-1; D gene unclear. The source is a human donor who had recovered from COVID-19. The sample in question was CD4+ T cells from blood, obtained before SARS-CoV-2 vaccination. The DNA for the CDR3 is TGTGCCAGCAGTTTAACTCCCTCCTACAATGAGCAGTTCTTC. It is translated as CASSLTPSYNEQFF.